This TCR beta chain derives from a study of blood T cell repertoires in COVID-19. As for the study in general: Nucleic acid was either cDNA or gDNA, and it came from T cells, B-cell-depleted T cells, or PBMCs.

Germline CDR1 reads MNHEY; CDR2 reads SMNVEV (reference sequence). V was cut by 2 bases and J by 2 bases, with 20 bases left in between. The CDR3 runs to 18 residues. As handled by the study authors: Amplification with reference gene primers provided the estimates of nucleated cell counts. Clones were read by immunoSEQ multiplex PCR, and TCRdb kept only the in-frame ones, dropping some. V, J and clone size are those of that table, while D and trimming were read from the DNA. The repertoire consists of 200,000 to 250,000 clones, with nearly 85% occurring once and the leading ten covering roughly 1.2%.

The chain combines TRBV27 with TRBJ2-3, with D possibly matching TRBD2 (6 bases). The sequencing sample was made of peripheral blood. The sequence derives from a woman under 40 with COVID-19, enrolled during active disease. Here the CDR3 DNA reads TGTGCCAGCAGTTTAGGACGGGGAGGCGGGGCCCACACAGATACGCAGTATTTT. It is translated as CASSLGRGGGAHTDTQYF.